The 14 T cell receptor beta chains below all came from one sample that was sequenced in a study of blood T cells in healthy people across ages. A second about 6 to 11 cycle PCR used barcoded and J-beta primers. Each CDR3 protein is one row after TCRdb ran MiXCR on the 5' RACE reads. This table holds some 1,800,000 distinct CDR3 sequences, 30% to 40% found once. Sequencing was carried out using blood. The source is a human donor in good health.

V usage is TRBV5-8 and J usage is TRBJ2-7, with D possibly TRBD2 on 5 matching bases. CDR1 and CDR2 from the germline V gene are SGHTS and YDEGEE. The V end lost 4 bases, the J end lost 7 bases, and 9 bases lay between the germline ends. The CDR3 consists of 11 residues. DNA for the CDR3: TGTGCCAGCAGCCGGACTGAGGAGCAGTACTTC. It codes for CASSRTEEQYF.

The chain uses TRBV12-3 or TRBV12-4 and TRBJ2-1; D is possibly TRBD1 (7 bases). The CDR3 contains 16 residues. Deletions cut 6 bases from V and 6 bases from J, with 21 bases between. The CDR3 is CASSYPDRQGGNEQFF. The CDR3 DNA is TGTGCCAGCAGCTATCCGGACCGCCAGGGGGGCAATGAGCAGTTCTTC.

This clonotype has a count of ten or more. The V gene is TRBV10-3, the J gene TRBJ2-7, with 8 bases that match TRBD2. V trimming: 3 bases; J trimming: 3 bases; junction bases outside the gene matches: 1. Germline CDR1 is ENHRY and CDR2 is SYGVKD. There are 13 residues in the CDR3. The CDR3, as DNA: TGTGCCATCAGTGACGGGACTAGCTACGAGCAGTACTTC. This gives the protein CAISDGTSYEQYF.

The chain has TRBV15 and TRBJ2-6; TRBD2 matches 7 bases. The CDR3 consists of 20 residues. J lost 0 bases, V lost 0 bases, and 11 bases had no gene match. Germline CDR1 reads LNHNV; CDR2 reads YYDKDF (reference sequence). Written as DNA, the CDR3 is TGTGCCACCAGCAGAGACTCACTAGCGATTGAGCCCTCTGGGGCCAACGTCCTGACTTTC. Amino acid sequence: CATSRDSLAIEPSGANVLTF. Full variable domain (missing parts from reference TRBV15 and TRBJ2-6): DAMVIQNPRYQVTQFGKPVTLSCSQTLNHNVMYWYQQKSSQAPKLLFHYYDKDFNNEADTPDNFQSRRPNTSFCFLDIRSPGLGDTAMYLCATSRDSLAIEPSGANVLTFGAGSRLTVL.

CDR3 loop: CASSEGYLLRDTQYF. The DNA of the CDR3 is TGTGCCAGCAGTGAGGGCTACTTATTAAGAGATACGCAGTATTTT. The chain recombines TRBV6-1 with TRBJ2-3; D remains ambiguous. Germline V CDR1 and CDR2: MNHNS, SASEGT. The CDR3 consists of 15 residues. The ends were cut back, 3 bases at V and 5 bases at J, with 15 bases in the middle.

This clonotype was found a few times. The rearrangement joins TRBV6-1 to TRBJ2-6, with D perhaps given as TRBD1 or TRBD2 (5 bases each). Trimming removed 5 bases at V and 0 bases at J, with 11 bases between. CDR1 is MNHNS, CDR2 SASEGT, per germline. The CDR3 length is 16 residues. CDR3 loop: CASSMIGGSGANVLTF. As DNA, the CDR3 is TGTGCCAGCAGTATGATTGGGGGCTCTGGGGCCAACGTCCTGACTTTC.

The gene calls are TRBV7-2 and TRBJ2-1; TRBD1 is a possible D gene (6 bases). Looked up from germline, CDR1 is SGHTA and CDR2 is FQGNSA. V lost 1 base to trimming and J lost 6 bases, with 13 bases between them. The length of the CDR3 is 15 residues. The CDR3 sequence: CASSLGAAGVNEQFF. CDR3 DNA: TGTGCCAGCAGCTTAGGGGCGGCAGGGGTCAATGAGCAGTTCTTC.

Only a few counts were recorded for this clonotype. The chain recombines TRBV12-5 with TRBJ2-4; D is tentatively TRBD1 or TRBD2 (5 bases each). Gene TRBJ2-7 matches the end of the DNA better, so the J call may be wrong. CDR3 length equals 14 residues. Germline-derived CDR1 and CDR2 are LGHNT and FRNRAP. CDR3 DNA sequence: TGTGCTAGTGCCCTCGGGACGGAAAAATTCGAGCAGTACTTC. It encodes CASALGTEKFEQYF.

CDR3 coding DNA: TGCAGTGCTAGAGCCCCAGGGGTAGAATCCTACGAGCAGTACTTC. It is translated as CSARAPGVESYEQYF. The chain recombines TRBV20-1 with TRBJ2-7; D might be TRBD1 (6 bases). Per germline, CDR1 DFQATT and CDR2 SNEGSKA (reference sequence). There are 15 residues in the CDR3. Trimming left V 1 base short and J 1 base short, with 14 bases between.

This CDR3 reads CASSFRGRPNEAFF. DNA for the CDR3: TGTGCCAGCAGCTTCCGCGGACGGCCAAATGAAGCTTTCTTT. This chain uses TRBV7-3 with TRBJ1-1; D gene uncertain. Trimming took off 3 bases at V and 7 bases at J, with 15 bases between the two ends. The CDR3 runs to 14 residues. Germline CDR1 is SGHTA and CDR2 is FQGTGA.

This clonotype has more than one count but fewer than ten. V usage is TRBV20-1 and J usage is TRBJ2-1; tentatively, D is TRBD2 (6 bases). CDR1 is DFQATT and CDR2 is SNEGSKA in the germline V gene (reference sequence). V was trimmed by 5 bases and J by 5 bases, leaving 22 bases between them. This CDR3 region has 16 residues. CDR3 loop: CSASPPGTSNHNEQFF. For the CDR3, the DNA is TGCAGTGCTTCCCCACCCGGGACTTCTAACCACAATGAGCAGTTCTTC.

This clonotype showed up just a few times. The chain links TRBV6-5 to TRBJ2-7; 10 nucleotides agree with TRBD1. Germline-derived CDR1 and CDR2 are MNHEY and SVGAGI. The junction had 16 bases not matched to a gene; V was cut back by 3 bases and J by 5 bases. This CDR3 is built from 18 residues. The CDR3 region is CASSYSPFPGTGVNEQYF. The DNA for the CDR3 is TGTGCCAGCAGTTATTCCCCCTTTCCCGGGACAGGGGTTAACGAGCAGTACTTC.

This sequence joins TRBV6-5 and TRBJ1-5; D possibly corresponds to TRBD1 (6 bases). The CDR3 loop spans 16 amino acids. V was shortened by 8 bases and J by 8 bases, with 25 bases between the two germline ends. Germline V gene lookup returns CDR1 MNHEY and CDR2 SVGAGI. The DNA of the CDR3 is TGTGCCAGCGTAAGGGGTGGGGGCCCAGGAATTAAGCCCCAGCATTTT. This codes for CASVRGGGPGIKPQHF.

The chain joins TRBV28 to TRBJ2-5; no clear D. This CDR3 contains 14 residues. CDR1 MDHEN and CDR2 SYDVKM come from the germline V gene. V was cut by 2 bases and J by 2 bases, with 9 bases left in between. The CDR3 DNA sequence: TGTGCCAGCAGTTTAAAACGTGAGCAAGAGACCCAGTACTTC. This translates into CASSLKREQETQYF.